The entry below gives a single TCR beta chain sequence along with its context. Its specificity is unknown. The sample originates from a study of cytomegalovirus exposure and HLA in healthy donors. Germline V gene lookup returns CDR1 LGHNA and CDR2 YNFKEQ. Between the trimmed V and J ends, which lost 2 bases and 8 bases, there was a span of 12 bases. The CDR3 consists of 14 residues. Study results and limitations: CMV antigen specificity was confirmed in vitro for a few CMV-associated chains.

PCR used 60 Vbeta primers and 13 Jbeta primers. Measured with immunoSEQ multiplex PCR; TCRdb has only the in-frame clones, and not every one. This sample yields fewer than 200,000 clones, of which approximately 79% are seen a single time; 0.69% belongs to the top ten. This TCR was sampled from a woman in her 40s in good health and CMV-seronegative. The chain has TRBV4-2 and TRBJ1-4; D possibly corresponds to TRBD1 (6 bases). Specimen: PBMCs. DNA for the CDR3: TGTGCCAGCAGCCAAACACAGGGTGAGGAAAAACTGTTTTTT. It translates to CASSQTQGEEKLFF.